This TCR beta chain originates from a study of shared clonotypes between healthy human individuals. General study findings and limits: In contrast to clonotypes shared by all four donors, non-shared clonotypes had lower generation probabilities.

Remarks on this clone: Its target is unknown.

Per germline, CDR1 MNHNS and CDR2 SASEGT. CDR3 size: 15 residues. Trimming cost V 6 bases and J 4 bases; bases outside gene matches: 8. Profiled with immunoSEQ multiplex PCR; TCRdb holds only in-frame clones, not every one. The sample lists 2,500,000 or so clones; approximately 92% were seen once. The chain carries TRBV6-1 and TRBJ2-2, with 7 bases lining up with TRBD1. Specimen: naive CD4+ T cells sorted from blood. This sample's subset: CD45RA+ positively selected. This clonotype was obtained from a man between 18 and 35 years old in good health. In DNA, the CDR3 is TGTGCCAGCAGCCGGGGACAGCCAACCACCGGGGAGCTGTTTTTT. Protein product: CASSRGQPTTGELFF.